This T cell receptor (beta chain) originates from a study of blood T cell repertoires in COVID-19. Overall study: Acute-phase and convalescent COVID-19 samples originated in the United States, Italy and Spain. PBMCs, B-cell-depleted T cells, or T cells provided the cDNA or gDNA that made up the material.

The germline CDR1 and CDR2 sequences are MDHEN and SYDVKM. Trimming cost V 4 bases and J 6 bases; bases outside gene matches: 8. The length of the CDR3 is 15 residues. As processed by the authors: Reference gene primer amplification gave nucleated cell count estimates. TCRdb's table, derived via immunoSEQ multiplex PCR, lists solely in-frame clones and lacks some. V, J and clone size reflect that table, while D and trimming were determined from the DNA. The sample yields 390,000 or so clones, almost 90% seen once. The sequenced sample was peripheral blood. The chain uses TRBV28 and TRBJ2-7; TRBD1 agrees at 11 bases. The TCR was taken from a man between 18 and 29 years old with active or convalescent COVID-19. The DNA for the CDR3 is TGTGCCAGCAGTTCGGGACAGGGGGGCCTTTCCGAGCAGTACTTC. Its protein product is CASSSGQGGLSEQYF.